The rows below give T cell receptor beta chains drawn from one sample of a study of persistence of HIV-infected CD4 T cells. Assay used: immunoSEQ multiplex PCR; TCRdb lists only in-frame clones, some missing. The profile shows fewer than 6,000 clones, 64% of them singletons. Their antigen targets remain unknown. The input for sequencing was CD4+ T cells sorted from PBMCs after roughly 19-hour stimulation, taken from a patient who received antiretroviral therapy. The receptors were gathered from an adult man with HIV who was CMV-seropositive. The CDR3 runs from the conserved cysteine through the conserved F or W. The D gene is left open where the match is weak. Not every row has a clone size; where given, it reads once, few, many or a size class.

j_call,d_call,v_call,clone_size,cdr3_nt,cdr3_aa
TRBJ1-4,NA,TRBV14,once,TGTGCCAGCAGCCAAGGACAACTAGTGAATGAAAAACTGTTTTTT,CASSQGQLVNEKLFF
TRBJ1-6,NA,TRBV4-3,NA,TGCGCCAGCAGCGAATTCCGGACGGCCTATAATTCACCCCTCCACTTT,CASSEFRTAYNSPLHF
TRBJ1-4,NA,TRBV5-1,few,TGCGCCAGCAGCTTCCGGGACGTACTTACCCCGCGCAGGACTAATGAAAAACTGTTTTTT,CASSFRDVLTPRRTNEKLFF
TRBJ1-2,TRBD1,TRBV12-3/TRBV12-4,NA,TGTGCCAGCAGTTTGACAGGGCTGCTTGGCTACACCTTC,CASSLTGLLGYTF
TRBJ2-5,NA,TRBV3-1/TRBV3-2,NA,TGTGCCAGCAGCCAAGGAGATCGGGGCTGGGAGACCCAGTACTTC,CASSQGDRGWETQYF
TRBJ2-1,TRBD2,TRBV7-6,NA,TGTGCCAGCAGCCGGGCCGGAGAGCGGGGGAGTAGGCAGTTCTTC,CASSRAGERGSRQFF
TRBJ2-7,TRBD1,TRBV9,NA,TGTGCCAGCAGCGGACAGGGGGCATACGAGCAGTACTTC,CASSGQGAYEQYF
TRBJ2-3,TRBD1,TRBV24-1,few,TGTGCCACCAGTGATACCGGGACAGGCACAGATACGCAGTATTTT,CATSDTGTGTDTQYF
TRBJ2-3,NA,TRBV3-1/TRBV3-2,NA,TGTGCCAGCAGCCAGTCCCTCAGAGCCAGCCCGCAGTATTTT,CASSQSLRASPQYF
TRBJ1-1,NA,TRBV9,NA,TGTGCCAGCAGCGTAGTTTTTCAGGGGGAAGCTTTCTTT,CASSVVFQGEAFF
TRBJ2-1,TRBD1,TRBV6-5,NA,TGTGCCAGCAGTTACGAGGGGGACAGGGCCTACAATGAGCAGTTCTTC,CASSYEGDRAYNEQFF
TRBJ1-5,NA,TRBV27,NA,TGTGCCAGCAGTTTACTTTACAGGGAGAGCAATCAGCCCCAGCATTTT,CASSLLYRESNQPQHF
TRBJ1-5,TRBD1,TRBV6-5,once,TGTGCCAGCAGGGGACAGGGCGATCAGCCCCAGCATTTT,CASRGQGDQPQHF
TRBJ2-4,TRBD1,TRBV19,NA,TGTGCCAGTAGTAAGCAGGGGGCCGTTCCCCCAAACATTCAGTACTTC,CASSKQGAVPPNIQYF
TRBJ2-3,NA,TRBV4-3,NA,TGCGCCAGCAGCCAAGACTGGACAGATACGCAGTATTTT,CASSQDWTDTQYF
TRBJ1-3,NA,TRBV4-2,NA,TGTGCCAGCAGCCAAGAGGGAGTTCCCGGAAACACCATATATTTT,CASSQEGVPGNTIYF
TRBJ1-1,NA,TRBV6-5,once,TGTGCCAGCAGCCCCCGGGGCAGCCTGAACACTGAAGCTTTCTTT,CASSPRGSLNTEAFF
TRBJ2-7,NA,TRBV18,NA,TGTGCCAGCTCACCGTCCGGTCGTATCCACGAGCAGTACTTC,CASSPSGRIHEQYF